This TCR beta chain was observed in a study of vaccination and CD4 T cells after COVID-19 (dated by TCRdb to 2021 to 2024). Study-wide context: In the convalescent cohort there were six males and four females, among whom were two Hispanic individuals, seven Caucasians, two Asians and one multiracial person. Post-COVID blood samples were collected from convalescent patients a median of around 96 days after diagnosis, with a range of about 30 to 170 days. Each participant got two doses of either the Pfizer-BioNTech BNT162b2 vaccine (n=8) or the Moderna mRNA-1273 vaccine (n=2). Post-vaccine blood samples were taken a median of 72 days after the second vaccine dose, with a range of roughly 13 to 250 days. In under twelve COVID-19 convalescent patients and 4 infection-naive healthy vaccine recipients, researchers compared the spike-specific CD4+ TCR repertoire from before mRNA vaccination with the repertoire from after. Culture stimuli were overlapping spike peptide pools from SARS-CoV-2 and from the common cold coronaviruses HCoV-NL63, HCoV-OC43 and HCoV-229E. An earlier paper using these donors assessed, at the TCR clonotype level, memory CD4+ T cell crossreactivity between SARS-CoV-2 and common cold coronavirus spike proteins. As controls, cultures received a CEFX viral epitope pool (the positive control), an HIV-1 Nef peptide pool (the negative control), or no peptide at all. Findings and caveats that apply to the study as a whole: Nearly all vaccine-specific clones in convalescent patients (304 of 307) were mono-reactive for SARS-CoV-2 spike rather than cross-reactive with common cold coronaviruses. The study included relatively few convalescent patients and did not analyze early timepoints after natural infection. The median count of SARS-CoV-2-reactive clonotypes went up from 20 to 25 after infection to 30 to 40 after vaccination, although the change was not significant. Among the post-vaccine SARS-CoV-2-reactive clones in convalescent patients, a median 86.3% showed up only after vaccination, which suggests vaccine-specific priming.

The CDR3 runs 13 residues from the cysteine to the phenylalanine. Only the CDR3 region is kept as DNA, spanning 39 bases read in frame from base 1. The germline V and J ends show losses of 6 bases and 5 bases respectively, and no gene match explains 6 bases of the junction. From a lookup of the germline V gene, CDR1 and CDR2 are MDHEN and SYDVKM. A note on this clonotype: The antigen this receptor binds is unknown. Base quality data are lacking; no much larger clone is found one base away.

The treatment or condition label here, explained by the study, means: approximately nine-day PBMC culture with coronavirus spike peptide pools or control peptides (ViraFEST assay). CD4+ T cells from unexposed donors were collected before the COVID-19 pandemic (2011-2018). The ViraFEST assay, used in the study, expanded antigen-specific T cells with peptide pools and then identified the expanded clonotypes through TCR sequencing. About 1.8 million PBMCs per well were cultured in IMDM with approximately 5% human AB serum and around 10 IU/ml IL-2, plus 10 ug/ml peptide pools. Half of the culture medium was replaced with fresh IL-2-containing medium on days 3 and 7. Once the cells had been in culture for roughly 10 days, the EasySep CD4+ T cell isolation kit was used to isolate CD4+ T cells by negative selection. As cell numbers permitted, CD4+ T cells from unexposed donors were tested for reactivity to SARS-CoV-2 S and N and to four common cold coronavirus spike pools. Ficoll-Paque Plus gradient centrifugation was used to isolate PBMCs from whole blood, and the isolated PBMCs were then either used fresh or cryopreserved at -140C. Culture conditions were generally each tested in triplicate wells. Leukapheresis product for the unexposed donors was bought commercially.

Library preparation used PCR. DNA from cultured CD4+ T cells was subjected to TCR sequencing with the Oncomine TCR Beta short-read assay at the Johns Hopkins FTIC core. Genomic DNA was extracted from the cultured CD4+ T cells with the QIAamp micro DNA kit. Oncomine TCR Beta libraries made from cultured CD4+ T cells were pooled using unique dual indexes and sequenced on an Illumina iSeq 100. In the authors' own workflow: Non-productive sequences were filtered out, and CDR3s that did not start with C, did not end with F or W, or were shorter than 7 amino acids were discarded. The MANAFEST web application was used to identify antigen-specific clonotypes by comparing peptide-stimulated wells against reference wells and other culture wells. An FDR below 0.05, an odds ratio above 5, and a productive frequency above 0.1% in at least two of three replicate wells were required for clones to be considered positive. Clonotypes that were significantly expanded in both SARS-CoV-2 spike wells and at least one common cold coronavirus spike condition were defined as cross-reactive. Similarity between CDR3 sequences was evaluated in R version 3.6.1 using Levenshtein distances (stringdist) and unrooted phylogenetic trees (ape). In TCRdb, the public reads were trimmed at Q25 with fastp and aligned with MiXCR, with productive beta chains retained. Identical CDR3 protein sequences are pooled into one entry, listed with their most common genes and DNA. For this entry, the V and J calls and clone size follow TCRdb and not the study's own pipeline. Present in this sample are 8,800 or so distinct CDR3 sequences, over 45% of which were seen just once. The ten largest clones add up to around a sixth of the sample.

Material: CD4+ T cells from blood, cultured in vitro. The source is a human donor in good health. The rearrangement combines TRBV28 with TRBJ1-2; TRBD1 agrees with 7 junctional bases. The CDR3 corresponds to CASSRGQHYGYTF. In nucleotides, the sequence is TGTGCCAGCAGCAGGGGACAGCATTATGGCTACACCTTC.